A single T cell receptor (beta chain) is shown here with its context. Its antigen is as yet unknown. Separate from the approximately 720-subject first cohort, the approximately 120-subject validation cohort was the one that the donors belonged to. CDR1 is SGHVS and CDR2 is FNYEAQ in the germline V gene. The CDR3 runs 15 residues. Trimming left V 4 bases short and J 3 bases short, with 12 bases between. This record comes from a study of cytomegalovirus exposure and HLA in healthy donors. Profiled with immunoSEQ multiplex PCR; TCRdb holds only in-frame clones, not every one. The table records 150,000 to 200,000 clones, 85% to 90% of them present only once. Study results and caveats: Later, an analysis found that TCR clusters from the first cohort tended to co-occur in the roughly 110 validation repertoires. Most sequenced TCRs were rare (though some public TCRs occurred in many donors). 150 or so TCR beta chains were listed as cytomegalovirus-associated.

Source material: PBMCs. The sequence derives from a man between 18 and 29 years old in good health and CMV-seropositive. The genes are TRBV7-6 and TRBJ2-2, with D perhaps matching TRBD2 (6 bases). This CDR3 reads CASSSPGLDTGELFF. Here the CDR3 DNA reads TGTGCCAGCAGCTCTCCGGGACTCGACACCGGGGAGCTGTTTTTT.